This TCR beta chain is drawn from a study of control samples from healthy donors and cancer patients. The V gene's germline CDR1 is LGHNT and CDR2 FRNRAP. Trimming shortened V by 0 bases and J by 0 bases, and 9 bases separated the two germline ends. CDR3 length equals 16 residues. TCRdb keeps only in-frame clones here, not all; method: immunoSEQ multiplex PCR. In the table there are 35,000 to 50,000 clones, roughly 94% of which are singletons. Material: blood. This receptor was taken from a man aged 55 to 69 in good health. The gene calls are TRBV12-5 and TRBJ2-1; D is unclear. The CDR3 sequence: CASGLVGPSSYNEQFF. The CDR3, as DNA: TGTGCTAGTGGTTTGGTGGGCCCTAGCTCCTACAATGAGCAGTTCTTC.